The 21 T cell receptor beta chains below all came from one sample that was sequenced in a study of T cell changes during pregnancy in multiple sclerosis. Profiled with immunoSEQ multiplex PCR; TCRdb holds only in-frame clones, not every one. The sample records tens of thousands of clones, more than 75% being singletons. The sample consisted of CD4+ T cells from peripheral blood mononuclear cells, taken in the first trimester of pregnancy. Receptors originate from a female donor in good health, enrolled as a control in a pregnancy study.

The rearrangement uses TRBV25-1 and TRBJ1-2; the match to TRBD1 covers 7 bases. After removal of 3 bases from V and 10 bases from J, the junction contained 14 bases not matched to a gene. Germline CDR1 and CDR2: MGHDK and SYGVNS. The CDR3 is 15 residues long. Written as DNA, the CDR3 is TGTGCCAGCAGTGACAACGGCCCATTTACAGGGGACTACACCTTC. Protein product: CASSDNGPFTGDYTF.

This sequence joins TRBV28 and TRBJ1-5; 7 bases are a match to TRBD1. Germline CDR1 MDHEN, CDR2 SYDVKM. The CDR3 totals 13 residues. J lost 6 bases, V lost 5 bases, and 4 bases had no gene match. CDR3 in amino acids: CASSRQGGQPQHF. CDR3 coding DNA: TGTGCCAGCAGTCGACAGGGTGGTCAGCCCCAGCATTTT.

The gene calls are TRBV6-5 and TRBJ2-5; 7 positions match TRBD2. The J call could be wrong; TRBJ2-7 is a better fit for the DNA end. Per germline, CDR1 MNHEY and CDR2 SVGAGI. This CDR3 is 14 amino acids long. The CDR3, as DNA: TGTGCCAGCAGCTTAGCGGGTTATTCCTACGAGCAGTACTTC. Translation: CASSLAGYSYEQYF.

The chain couples TRBV29-1 to TRBJ2-5, with 10 bases identical to TRBD1. Germline trimming cut 4 bases from V and 3 bases from J; bases unmatched to any gene: 5. This CDR3 contains 14 residues. Germline CDR1 reads SQVTM; CDR2 reads ANQGSEA. The CDR3 loop is CSVATGGGEETQYF. The CDR3 DNA reads as TGCAGCGTTGCGACAGGGGGCGGCGAAGAGACCCAGTACTTC.

The chain uses TRBV5-1 and TRBJ2-5, with D possibly being TRBD2 (6 bases). The germline V gene has CDR1 SGHRS and CDR2 YFSETQ. This CDR3 has 13 amino acids. The V and J ends lost 4 bases and 4 bases respectively, with 11 bases between them. CDR3 coding DNA: TGCGCCAGCAGCCGGGTGGGGGGAGAGACCCAGTACTTC. Protein product: CASSRVGGETQYF.

The rearrangement joins TRBV6-1 to TRBJ1-3, with D hard to call. Per germline, CDR1 MNHNS and CDR2 SASEGT. The CDR3 covers 15 residues. V lost 10 bases to trimming and J lost 0 bases, with 16 bases between them. CDR3 nucleotide sequence: TGTGCCACTAAACAGCAACACCCCTCTGGAAACACCATATATTTT. This sequence encodes CATKQQHPSGNTIYF.

V gene TRBV10-3 combines with J gene TRBJ2-2; 9 bases fit TRBD2. Unmatched junction bases numbered 11, after V lost 11 bases and J lost 7 bases. Germline CDR1 and CDR2: ENHRY and SYGVKD. This CDR3 is built from 14 residues. The CDR3, as DNA: TGTGCCGCCACTAAGCGGGAGGAGGGCGGGGAGCTGTTTTTT. Its translation is CAATKREEGGELFF.

V usage is TRBV5-6 and J usage is TRBJ1-2; 7 bases fit TRBD1. Trimming at V came to 6 bases and at J to 7 bases, leaving 12 bases not matched to a gene. This CDR3 comprises 14 residues. Germline lookup yields CDR1 SGHDT and CDR2 YYEEEE. CDR3 protein: CASINRGPLVGYTF. The CDR3 coding sequence is TGTGCCAGCATCAACAGGGGACCCCTAGTTGGCTACACCTTC.

CDR3 bases: TGCGCCAGCAGCGCAGGACAGGATAATTCACCCCTCCACTTT. This codes for CASSAGQDNSPLHF. The rearrangement uses TRBV5-1 and TRBJ1-6; 7 bases are a match to TRBD1. Unmatched junction bases numbered 3, after V lost 4 bases and J lost 5 bases. The CDR3 is 14 residues long. Germline CDR1 SGHRS, CDR2 YFSETQ.

This sequence joins TRBV14 and TRBJ2-7, with 8 nucleotides matching TRBD1. The CDR3 has 16 residues. The V and J ends lost 0 bases and 7 bases, in that order; junction bases with no gene match: 11. Germline lookup yields CDR1 SGHDN and CDR2 FVKESK. CDR3 sequence (DNA): TGTGCCAGCAGCCAAGAACCCAGGGGGCCCCGCGGGGAGCAGTACTTC. Protein product: CASSQEPRGPRGEQYF.

This sequence joins TRBV5-5 and TRBJ1-6, with 7 nucleotides matching TRBD1. CDR3 length: 16 residues. From germline, CDR1 is SGHKS and CDR2 YYEKEE (reference sequence). The ends lost 4 bases at V and 7 bases at J; junction bases unmatched: 11. The CDR3 here is CASSLDPGTANSPLHF. Written as DNA, the CDR3 is TGTGCCAGCAGCCTGGATCCCGGGACAGCAAATTCACCCCTCCACTTT.

The chain uses TRBV19 and TRBJ2-7, with 12 nucleotides matching TRBD2. With V trimmed by 3 bases and J by 2 bases, 5 bases remained unmatched. The germline CDR1 and CDR2 sequences are LNHDA and SQIVND (reference sequence). The CDR3 is 16 residues long. The CDR3 spells CASSMLGTSGPYEQYF. CDR3 DNA sequence: TGTGCCAGTAGTATGTTAGGGACTAGCGGGCCCTACGAGCAGTACTTC.

The chain uses TRBV30 and TRBJ1-4; no clear D. The CDR3 contains 15 residues. Germline CDR1 GTSNPN, CDR2 SVGIG (reference sequence). With 2 bases removed from V and 9 bases from J, the gap between germline ends came to 19 bases. CDR3 DNA: TGTGCCTGGAGTCCCTCCCTTGGGAGGAAACAAAAACTGTTTTTT. This sequence encodes CAWSPSLGRKQKLFF.

This clone appeared once. The rearrangement uses TRBV2 and TRBJ1-5; D remains ambiguous. The CDR3 sequence is 12 residues long. CDR1 and CDR2 (germline): SNHLY, FYNNEI. The germline V and J ends were trimmed by 7 bases and 10 bases, with 14 bases remaining between them. The CDR3 sequence is CASTPGRVPQHF. In DNA form, the CDR3 reads TGTGCCAGCACCCCGGGGAGGGTCCCCCAGCATTTT. The variable domain in full, completed from reference TRBV2 and TRBJ1-5, reads EPEVTQTPSHQVTQMGQEVILRCVPISNHLYFYWYRQILGQKVEFLVSFYNNEISEKSEIFDDQFSVERPDGSNFTLKIRSTKLEDSAMYFCASTPGRVPQHFGDGTRLSIL.

The CDR3 region has the DNA TGTGCCAGCAGCCAAGAAACCGGGACTGCTGGCACAGATACGCAGTATTTT. Translated, it gives CASSQETGTAGTDTQYF. The chain has TRBV4-2 and TRBJ2-3, with D tentatively TRBD2 (6 bases). V was shortened by 0 bases and J by 1 base, with 14 bases between the two germline ends. Germline CDR1 is LGHNA and CDR2 is YNFKEQ. CDR3 length equals 17 residues.

Written as DNA, the CDR3 is TGTGCCAGCAGCCCTAACCCTAGCTCTGGAAACACCATATATTTT. Amino acid sequence: CASSPNPSSGNTIYF. The gene calls are TRBV6-6 and TRBJ1-3; D ambiguous. The ends were cut back, 6 bases at V and 0 bases at J, with 12 bases in the middle. The CDR3 covers 15 residues. CDR1 and CDR2 from the germline V gene are MNHNY and SVGAGI (reference sequence).

The chain uses TRBV7-6 and TRBJ1-1, with D possibly TRBD1 on 6 matching bases. The CDR3 covers 16 residues. Trimming shortened V by 4 bases and J by 0 bases, and 15 bases separated the two germline ends. Germline V CDR1 and CDR2: SGHVS, FNYEAQ. CDR3 in amino acids: CASSSQSYRVNTEAFF. The CDR3 DNA sequence: TGTGCCAGCAGCTCACAATCCTACAGGGTGAACACTGAAGCTTTCTTT.

This chain joins TRBV6-6 and TRBJ2-7; TRBD2 agrees at 7 bases. From germline, CDR1 is MNHNY and CDR2 SVGAGI (reference sequence). This CDR3 contains 14 residues. Germline trimming cut 6 bases from V and 7 bases from J; bases unmatched to any gene: 12. CDR3 DNA: TGTGCCAGCAGCCGCGACAAGCGGGGAGAGGAGCAGTACTTC. Amino acid sequence: CASSRDKRGEEQYF.

The rearrangement links TRBV5-1 to TRBJ2-6; 9 bases align to TRBD1. The CDR3 runs 16 residues. The V gene end was trimmed by 3 bases and the J gene end by 3 bases; junction bases not matched to a gene: 4. The germline V gene encodes CDR1 SGHRS and CDR2 YFSETQ. The CDR3, as DNA: TGCGCCAGCAGCTGGGGGACAGGGAGTGGGGCCAACGTCCTGACTTTC. This translates into CASSWGTGSGANVLTF.

V is TRBV7-8 and J is TRBJ2-5, with 12 bases lining up with TRBD2. V lost 4 bases to trimming and J lost 5 bases; unmatched junction nucleotides: 11. Germline V gene data show CDR1 as SGHVS and CDR2 as FQNEAQ. The CDR3 is made up of 17 amino acids. The CDR3, as DNA: TGTGCCAGCAGCTCTCGACTAGCGGGGGCCAGGAGGGAGACCCAGTACTTC. It is translated as CASSSRLAGARRETQYF.

This chain's CDR3 is CASSQDRQGGVKLFF. Written as DNA, the CDR3 is TGCGCCAGCAGCCAAGATCGGCAGGGGGGCGTAAAACTGTTTTTT. The chain has TRBV4-1 and TRBJ1-4; 7 positions match TRBD1. The CDR3 is 15 residues long. Germline CDR1 is MGHRA and CDR2 is YSYEKL. V was pared by 0 bases and J by 10 bases, with 8 bases of the junction left unmatched.